The clone carrying this T cell receptor (beta chain) appeared many times. Amplification of TCR beta CDR3 regions was performed using RNA transcripts as template. Carried out on the TCR CDR3, a first-round RT-PCR used the HTBI primer set. TCRdb re-derived calls from the multiplex PCR reads in MiXCR, one entry per CDR3 protein. The sample records 400,000 to 500,000 distinct CDR3 sequences, 12% to 15% being singletons. The source of the sample is a study of T cells in Graves' hyperthyroidism and ophthalmopathy. The germline V gene encodes CDR1 MDHEN and CDR2 SYDVKM. The CDR3 spans 12 residues. J is TRBJ1-4 and V is TRBV28; possibly TRBD1 for D (6 bases). Sequenced material: blood. This TCR was recovered from a woman between 18 and 30 years old with Graves' hyperthyroidism. The CDR3 is CAVGTSDEKLFF. The CDR3 DNA is TGTGCGGTAGGGACATCGGATGAAAAACTGTTTTTT.